What follows are 21 T cell receptor beta chains derived from one specimen sequenced in a study of T cells in localized non-small cell lung cancer (dated by TCRdb to the early 2020s). Library preparation was by the immunoSEQ multiplex PCR assay. TCRdb took over this immuneACCESS table, retaining in-frame rearrangements with V and J assigned. Such tables are incomplete; in checked studies, under half of the missing clones stem from an unresolved V gene, and the remainder is unexplained. This sample gives a few thousand clones in total; about 15% of them show up just once. The ten largest clones take up 10% to 15% of the sample. Sequences were derived from lung tumor tissue, sampled before any cancer treatment. These TCRs come from a woman aged 40-75 years with stage II lung adenocarcinoma.

This clone was seen only a few times. The V and J genes are TRBV6-8 and TRBJ2-5; the D gene is possibly TRBD1 (6 bases). Germline V gene sequence: CDR1 MNHGY, CDR2 SAAAGT. V was shortened by 6 bases and J by 5 bases, with 13 bases between the two germline ends. CDR3 size: 13 residues. As DNA, the CDR3 is TGTGCCAGCAGCAAGGACAGCTTGGAGACCCAGTACTTC. Amino acid sequence: CASSKDSLETQYF.

Within the sample, this clone is medium-sized. The rearrangement links TRBV7-2 to TRBJ1-1; the D is unclear. The CDR3 is 13 amino acids. Germline assignment: CDR1 SGHTA and CDR2 FQGNSA. V was clipped by 4 bases and J by 8 bases, with 14 bases between them. The CDR3 DNA follows: TGTGCCAGCAGCTCATATGGCGGGTCCGAAGCTTTCTTT. Encoded protein: CASSSYGGSEAFF.

Relative to its sample, this clone is medium-sized (0.01 to 0.1%). The chain employs TRBV10-3 and TRBJ1-2; 9 nucleotides line up with TRBD1. Germline CDR1 ENHRY, CDR2 SYGVKD. The CDR3 has 14 amino acids. The V and J ends lost 2 bases and 8 bases, in that order; junction bases with no gene match: 6. The CDR3 reads CAISEQGQGGGYTF. In DNA, the CDR3 is TGTGCCATCAGTGAGCAGGGACAGGGTGGAGGCTACACCTTC.

This clone appeared a few times. J is TRBJ1-2 and V is TRBV7-2; D is unresolved. The CDR3 is 13 amino acids. Trimming stripped 0 bases from V and 4 bases from J, with 6 bases between. The V gene's germline CDR1 is SGHTA and CDR2 FQGNSA. The CDR3 nucleotides read TGTGCCAGCAGCTTAGCGTCAAGCTATGGCTACACCTTC. Its translation is CASSLASSYGYTF.

This clone was counted between two and nine times. The chain has TRBV11-3 and TRBJ1-6, with 7 bases matching TRBD1. V shed 3 bases and J 8 bases; nucleotides not matched to a gene: 7. CDR1 and CDR2 from the germline V gene are SGHNT and YENEEA. The CDR3 runs 15 residues. The CDR3 sequence: CASSLGRDSYSPLHF. DNA for the CDR3: TGTGCCAGCAGCTTGGGCCGGGACAGTTATTCACCCCTCCACTTT.

There are a few counts of this clone. The chain is built from TRBV11-3 and TRBJ2-3; 12 positions match TRBD2. The germline V gene has CDR1 SGHNT and CDR2 YENEEA. The J segment lost 6 bases and the V segment lost 5 bases, leaving 6 bases of the junction unmatched. CDR3 length: 15 residues. The CDR3 spells CASSVLAGGPDTQYF. The CDR3 DNA reads as TGTGCCAGCAGCGTACTAGCGGGGGGCCCGGATACGCAGTATTTT.

This clone was detected ten times or more. The rearrangement uses TRBV6-8 and TRBJ1-6; D is unclear. V dropped 2 bases and J dropped 0 bases, with 11 bases sitting between them. This CDR3 contains 17 residues. Germline CDR1 MNHGY, CDR2 SAAAGT. CDR3 sequence (DNA): TGTGCCAGCAGTTACGAAGGGCCGAGCTCCTATAATTCACCCCTCCACTTT. It codes for CASSYEGPSSYNSPLHF.

The chain employs TRBV6-8 and TRBJ1-1, with 8 positions matching TRBD1. V shed 6 bases, J shed 10 bases, and the junction held 7 bases outside the gene matches. The CDR3 has 12 amino acids. In germline, CDR1 is MNHGY, CDR2 SAAAGT. The CDR3 DNA sequence: TGTGCCAGCAGGGGATCAGGGGGCTTAGCTTTCTTT. The encoded protein is CASRGSGGLAFF.

This clone is labeled medium-sized. This chain uses TRBV6-8 with TRBJ2-5; possible D gene TRBD2, 6 bases. Germline CDR1 is MNHGY and CDR2 is SAAAGT. Trimming removed 6 bases at V and 9 bases at J, with 23 bases between. The CDR3 loop spans 15 amino acids. CDR3 bases: TGTGCCAGCAGCCCCCGGGACTCGGGCCTCTGGGCCCAGTACTTC. Residues: CASSPRDSGLWAQYF.

This clone was seen only a few times. The chain employs TRBV12-2 and TRBJ1-4. TRBV12-2 is termed a pseudogene. This CDR3 region has 18 residues. DNA of the CDR3: TGTGCAAGTCGCTTAGCGCTCTTACAGCGTGCAACTAATGAAAAACTGTTTTTT. Translating gives CASRLALLQRATNEKLFF.

This clone was seen more than once but under ten times. The chain is built from TRBV11-3 and TRBJ2-7; tentatively, D is TRBD1 (6 bases). Germline V gives CDR1 SGHNT, CDR2 YENEEA. The germline V and J ends were trimmed by 5 bases and 1 base, with 15 bases remaining between them. This CDR3 is built from 15 residues. Here the CDR3 DNA reads TGTGCCAGCAGCCCACGGGACATCAGATCCTACGAGCAGTACTTC. The encoded protein is CASSPRDIRSYEQYF.

This clone occurred a few times. The genes are TRBV11-3 and TRBJ2-7; 13 nucleotides align to TRBD2. CDR1 and CDR2 (germline): SGHNT, YENEEA. The V and J ends lost 4 bases and 3 bases, in that order; junction bases with no gene match: 9. This CDR3 contains 17 residues. The DNA for the CDR3 is TGTGCCAGCAGCTCCTCCGGATGGACTAGCGGGGGCTACGAGCAGTACTTC. This translates into CASSSSGWTSGGYEQYF. The full variable domain, rest sourced from reference TRBV11-3 and TRBJ2-7, is EAGVVQSPRYKIIEKKQPVAFWCNPISGHNTLYWYLQNLGQGPELLIRYENEEAVDDSQLPKDRFSAERLKGVDSTLKIQPAELGDSAVYLCASSSSGWTSGGYEQYFGPGTRLTVT.

This clone showed up just a few times. This sequence joins TRBV6-8 and TRBJ2-7; 8 bases line up with TRBD2. Per germline, CDR1 MNHGY and CDR2 SAAAGT. There are 14 residues in the CDR3. V was pared by 0 bases and J by 3 bases, with 1 base of the junction left unmatched. Here the CDR3 DNA reads TGTGCCAGCAGTTACTCCAGCGGGAGCTACGAGCAGTACTTC. Protein sequence: CASSYSSGSYEQYF.

This chain links TRBV11-3 with TRBJ2-3; 7 bases are a match to TRBD2. The germline V gene encodes CDR1 SGHNT and CDR2 YENEEA. CDR3 length: 15 amino acids. J was trimmed by 0 bases and V by 3 bases; bases with no gene match: 3. This chain's CDR3 is CASSFSGASTDTQYF. CDR3 DNA sequence: TGTGCCAGCAGCTTCAGCGGGGCTAGCACAGATACGCAGTATTTT.

This clone was observed a few times. The chain links TRBV28 to TRBJ2-1, with D tentatively TRBD1 (5 bases). V lost 2 bases, J lost 8 bases, and 7 bases lay in between. The CDR3 contains 12 residues. Germline CDR1 and CDR2: MDHEN and SYDVKM. The CDR3, as DNA: TGTGCCAGCAGTTTAAAAGGGGATGAGCAGTTCTTC. This codes for CASSLKGDEQFF. Based on the CDR3 plus reference TRBV28 and TRBJ2-1, the full variable domain is DVKVTQSSRYLVKRTGEKVFLECVQDMDHENMFWYRQDPGLGLRLIYFSYDVKMKEKGDIPEGYSVSREKKERFSLILESASTNQTSMYLCASSLKGDEQFFGPGTRLTVL.

By share, this clone ranks as medium-sized (0.01 to 0.1%). The chain employs TRBV11-3 and TRBJ2-7, with 7 nucleotides matching TRBD2. Germline V gene lookup returns CDR1 SGHNT and CDR2 YENEEA. The junction had 7 bases not matched to a gene; V was cut back by 4 bases and J by 1 base. The CDR3 runs to 15 residues. CDR3 nucleotide sequence: TGTGCCAGCAGCTGGACGGTGCGGGGGTCCTACGAGCAGTACTTC. It yields the protein CASSWTVRGSYEQYF.

This clone has a handful of counts. The genes are TRBV9 and TRBJ2-2; unclear D gene. From germline, CDR1 is SGDLS and CDR2 YYNGEE. Trimming left V 10 bases short and J 0 bases short, with 13 bases between. CDR3 length equals 14 residues. The CDR3 loop is CAVHERPNTGELFF. The CDR3 nucleotides read TGTGCCGTACACGAACGGCCGAACACCGGGGAGCTGTTTTTT.

This clone came up a few times. The chain is built from TRBV11-3 and TRBJ1-4, with D possibly TRBD1 on 6 matching bases. The CDR3 is 14 residues long. CDR1 and CDR2 (germline): SGHNT, YENEEA. V gave up 7 bases and J gave up 5 bases, with 14 bases separating them. The CDR3: CASTKDSMNEKLFF. As DNA, the CDR3 is TGTGCCAGCACTAAGGACAGCATGAATGAAAAACTGTTTTTT.

The chain uses TRBV11-3 and TRBJ2-6, with a weak D call TRBD2 (7 bases). The CDR3 sequence is 20 residues long. V was trimmed by 1 base and J by 4 bases, leaving 23 bases between them. The germline V gene has CDR1 SGHNT and CDR2 YENEEA. In nucleotides, the CDR3 is TGTGCCAGCAGCTTAGGGACGGCTGGGGGCAGCGGGGCCGGGGCCAACGTCCTGACTTTC. The encoded protein is CASSLGTAGGSGAGANVLTF.

In its sample, this clone was seen a few times. This chain links TRBV28 with TRBJ1-6, with D possibly matching TRBD1 (5 bases). In germline, CDR1 is MDHEN, CDR2 SYDVKM. CDR3 size: 15 residues. The V end was cut by 3 bases, the J end by 6 bases, with 12 bases between. CDR3 nucleotides: TGTGCCAGCAGTTTTTCTGGGGCGCGTAATTCACCCCTCCACTTT. Protein product: CASSFSGARNSPLHF.

In this sample, this clone turned up a few times. This chain joins TRBV7-2 and TRBJ1-1; unclear D gene. Germline-derived CDR1 and CDR2 are SGHTA and FQGNSA. This CDR3 is 13 amino acids long. Deletions cut 3 bases from V and 7 bases from J, with 12 bases between. CDR3 protein: CASSFSTGYEAFF. The CDR3 nucleotides are TGTGCCAGCAGCTTTTCGACGGGGTATGAAGCTTTCTTT.